This T cell receptor (beta chain) derives from a study of OX40 agonist ivuxolimab in advanced cancers. Deletions cut 3 bases from V and 11 bases from J, with 19 bases between. From germline, CDR1 is SGHTA and CDR2 FQGNSA. CDR3 length: 14 residues. Method: immunoSEQ multiplex PCR; TCRdb's copy keeps in-frame clones and lacks some. The table lists 50,000 to 60,000 clones, less than 90% of them singletons. This clonotype was obtained from an adult with an advanced solid tumor such as melanoma, head and neck, liver or kidney cancer. The chain recombines TRBV7-2 with TRBJ1-1, with TRBD1 as a possible D gene (5 bases). Sequenced here: CD4+ or CD8+ T cells sorted from blood, sampled in a trial of the OX40 agonist ivuxolimab. Here the CDR3 reads CASSFFGGVLEAFF. CDR3 DNA: TGTGCCAGCAGCTTTTTTGGGGGGGTACTCGAGGCTTTCTTT.